The 28 T cell receptor beta chains below were found in one sample sequenced in a study of regulatory T cells in long-lasting Graves disease listed by TCRdb under 2021. To prepare the library, multiplex PCR was applied. Sequencer: Illumina HiSeq 4000. To build TCR beta libraries, CDR3 regions were amplified by Arm-PCR using iRepertoire HTBI primers. TCRdb passed the public sequencing reads through fastp at Q25 and MiXCR, retaining productive beta sequences. One record per CDR3 amino acid sequence lists the most common genes and DNA. The sample yields around 460,000 distinct CDR3 sequences; 20% to 25% were counted once. The top ten hold roughly 7% of the sample. The sample's time point label, in plain terms: persistent/refractory GD, antithyroid drugs over 5 years with positive TRAb. RNA was extracted from PBMCs in TRIzol for both TCR sequencing and RNA sequencing. Material: peripheral blood mononuclear cells (PBMCs), obtained when the disease was refractory, from a patient treated with antithyroid drugs. These receptors came from a female donor with Graves disease.

This clonotype was detected ten times or more. The chain employs TRBV27 and TRBJ2-5, with D possibly called TRBD1 or TRBD2 (6 bases each). Between the trimmed V and J ends, which lost 4 bases and 4 bases, there was a span of 16 bases. From germline, CDR1 is MNHEY and CDR2 SMNVEV (reference sequence). CDR3 length: 15 amino acids. CDR3 residues: CASSSGVKGGETQYF. In DNA form, the CDR3 reads TGTGCCAGCAGTTCAGGGGTAAAGGGAGGAGAGACCCAGTACTTC.

The genes are TRBV28 and TRBJ2-7; 11 bases are a match to TRBD2. Trimming at V came to 6 bases and at J to 0 bases, leaving 4 bases not matched to a gene. The length of the CDR3 is 15 residues. The germline V gene encodes CDR1 MDHEN and CDR2 SYDVKM. The CDR3 loop reads CASRRLAGTSYEQYF. Written as DNA, the CDR3 is TGTGCCAGCAGGCGACTAGCGGGGACCTCCTACGAGCAGTACTTC.

About this clonotype: The final CDR3 position lacks the conserved phenylalanine or tryptophan, pointing to a likely read error. The chain links TRBV20-1 to TRBJ2-7; tentatively, D is TRBD1 or TRBD2 (5 bases each). Germline CDR1 is DFQATT and CDR2 is SNEGSKA (reference sequence). The V end lost 2 bases, the J end lost 4 bases, and 12 bases lay between the germline ends. The CDR3 is 13 residues long. CDR3 nucleotide sequence: TGCAGTGCTAGACCTGGGACGTTATACGAGCAGTACTCC. This gives the protein CSARPGTLYEQYS.

Comments on this clonotype: One end of the junction does not line up with germline, which may come from a read error. The chain couples TRBV20-1 to TRBJ1-2; 7 nucleotides line up with TRBD1. The CDR3 length is 18 residues. Germline V CDR1 and CDR2: DFQATT, SNEGSKA (reference sequence). The CDR3, as DNA: TGCAGTGCTAGAGCTGACAGGGTAAAGGGGTACCGGGACTATGGCTACGCCTTC. Amino acid sequence: CSARADRVKGYRDYGYAF.

Concerning this clonotype: A much larger clone sits a single nucleotide away, making a read error possible. V and J are TRBV6-5 and TRBJ2-2; the D is unclear. Germline lookup yields CDR1 MNHEY and CDR2 SVGAGI. The CDR3 consists of 15 residues. The CDR3 is CPSSYSGPRGGELFF. The CDR3 nucleotides are TGTCCCAGCAGTTACTCCGGGCCTCGTGGCGGGGAGCTGTTTTTT.

The gene calls are TRBV29-1 and TRBJ1-1, with 9 bases matching TRBD1. Trimming cost V 3 bases and J 6 bases; bases outside gene matches: 11. In germline, CDR1 is SQVTM, CDR2 ANQGSEA. This CDR3 is built from 15 residues. CDR3 DNA: TGCAGCGTTGATCCGGGACAGGGCTATCTTCCTGAAGCTTTCTTT. Translation: CSVDPGQGYLPEAFF.

This rearrangement joins TRBV10-3 to TRBJ2-5; 10 nucleotides agree with TRBD2. Trimming took 6 bases from V and 2 from J; bases not matched to a gene: 3. Germline V CDR1 and CDR2: ENHRY, SYGVKD. This CDR3 is built from 14 residues. CDR3 in DNA: TGTGCCATCAGGACTAGCGGGCCGCAAGAGACCCAGTACTTC. It codes for CAIRTSGPQETQYF.

This chain joins TRBV12-3 or TRBV12-4 and TRBJ2-7, with 7 bases lining up with TRBD2. The CDR3 covers 16 residues. Trimming at V came to 6 bases and at J to 0 bases, leaving 11 bases not matched to a gene. The DNA for the CDR3 is TGTGCCAGCAGAACCCAACTTGGGGGGGGCTCCTACGAGCAGTACTTC. It specifies CASRTQLGGGSYEQYF.

Only a few counts were recorded for this clonotype. The V call is TRBV12-3 or TRBV12-4, the J call TRBJ1-1; 9 bases agree with TRBD1. The V and J ends lost 7 bases and 6 bases, in that order; junction bases with no gene match: 6. The CDR3 spans 13 residues. The CDR3 bases are TGTGCCAGCATCAGACAGGGGGGTGCTGAAGCTTTCTTT. Its protein is CASIRQGGAEAFF.

This clonotype showed up just a few times. This sequence may be a read error, since a much larger clone differs from it by one base. CDR3 region: CTISEWVNTEAFF. Here the CDR3 DNA reads TGTACCATCAGTGAGTGGGTGAACACTGAAGCTTTCTTT. The chain joins TRBV10-3 to TRBJ1-1; D is ambiguous. Germline V gene lookup returns CDR1 ENHRY and CDR2 SYGVKD. The CDR3 has 13 amino acids.

This clonotype was detected ten times or more. The chain uses TRBV6-2 or TRBV6-3 and TRBJ2-7, with 11 bases matching TRBD1. Unmatched junction bases numbered 5, after V lost 5 bases and J lost 5 bases. The CDR3 extends over 14 amino acids. Looked up from germline, CDR1 is MNHEY and CDR2 is SVGEGT. The CDR3 DNA follows: TGTGCCAGCAGTGGAGGACAGGGGGCTGACGAGCAGTACTTC. Its protein product is CASSGGQGADEQYF.

The V call is TRBV6-5, the J call TRBJ2-2; a possible D gene is TRBD1 (7 bases). V lost 0 bases and J 7 bases, leaving 12 bases between the germline ends. The V gene's germline CDR1 is MNHEY and CDR2 SVGAGI. The CDR3 is 15 amino acids. The CDR3 DNA is TGTGCCAGCAGTTACTCGGAGGGGGCTTTCGGGGAGCTGTTTTTT. It yields the protein CASSYSEGAFGELFF.

This clonotype was recorded many times. V usage is TRBV28 and J usage is TRBJ2-7; D is undetermined. Trimming took off 1 base at V and 2 bases at J, with 6 bases between the two ends. This CDR3 region has 13 residues. Germline CDR1 is MDHEN and CDR2 is SYDVKM. CDR3 sequence: CASSLSPAYEQYF. CDR3 coding DNA: TGTGCCAGCAGTTTATCGCCCGCCTACGAGCAGTACTTC.

V gene TRBV12-3 or TRBV12-4 combines with J gene TRBJ2-2; 14 nucleotides agree with TRBD2. V dropped 7 bases and J dropped 5; count of bases not matched to a gene: 9. CDR3 length: 17 amino acids. Written as DNA, the CDR3 is TGTGCCAGCACCCCGACTAGCGGGAGGGCCATGACCGGGGAGCTGTTTTTT. It translates to CASTPTSGRAMTGELFF.

In its sample, this clonotype was seen many times. The chain couples TRBV27 to TRBJ2-2; 7 bases fit TRBD1. This CDR3 contains 16 residues. V gave up 4 bases and J gave up 2 bases; unmatched junction bases: 7. Germline values: CDR1 MNHEY, CDR2 SMNVEV (reference sequence). The CDR3 DNA is TGTGCCAGCAGTTCCAGGGGGATTGTCAACACCGGGGAGCTGTTTTTT. Encoded protein: CASSSRGIVNTGELFF.

This clonotype came up many times. In DNA, the CDR3 is TGTGCCAGCAGTCCCGGACAGGCCGGGGCCTACGAGCAGTACTTC. As protein: CASSPGQAGAYEQYF. V and J are TRBV28 and TRBJ2-7; TRBD1 agrees at 7 bases. CDR1 is MDHEN and CDR2 is SYDVKM in the germline V gene. The V gene end was trimmed by 5 bases and the J gene end by 2 bases; junction bases not matched to a gene: 9. The CDR3 consists of 15 residues.

This clonotype was recorded at least ten times. The chain combines TRBV9 with TRBJ1-6, with 10 bases fitting TRBD1. Germline CDR1 SGDLS, CDR2 YYNGEE. The J segment lost 9 bases and the V segment lost 3 bases, leaving 6 bases of the junction unmatched. The CDR3 has 15 residues. The CDR3: CASSASRTGGSPLHF. The CDR3, as DNA: TGTGCCAGCAGCGCCTCCAGGACAGGGGGTTCACCCCTCCACTTT.

This clonotype was recorded at least ten times. The gene calls are TRBV6-1 and TRBJ2-5; D is possibly TRBD1 or TRBD2 (5 bases each). CDR3 length: 15 residues. CDR1 is MNHNS and CDR2 is SASEGT in the germline V gene. V lost 8 bases, J lost 5 bases, and 21 bases lay in between. CDR3 loop: CASSLTGTSKETQYF. For the CDR3, the DNA is TGTGCCAGCTCCCTAACCGGGACGTCAAAGGAGACCCAGTACTTC.

The table lists this clonotype with many counts. The chain couples TRBV6-5 to TRBJ1-1; D ambiguous. Germline CDR1 and CDR2: MNHEY and SVGAGI. Between the trimmed V and J ends, which lost 0 bases and 5 bases, there was a span of 10 bases. CDR3 length: 14 residues. The DNA for the CDR3 is TGTGCCAGCAGTTACTCCCGAGAGGGTACTGAAGCTTTCTTT. This encodes CASSYSREGTEAFF.

The table lists this clonotype with a few counts. This chain joins TRBV3-1 and TRBJ2-5; either TRBD1 or TRBD2 may supply D (5 bases each). The V gene's germline CDR1 is LGHDT and CDR2 YNNKEL (reference sequence). Trimming removed 4 bases from V and 1 base from J, with 10 bases in between. CDR3 length equals 14 residues. CDR3: CASSLRESQETQYF. CDR3 in DNA: TGTGCCAGCAGCCTCAGGGAGAGCCAAGAGACCCAGTACTTC.

This clonotype has only a few counts. This sequence joins TRBV19 and TRBJ2-2; 12 bases line up with TRBD2. This CDR3 spans 21 amino acids. Looked up from germline, CDR1 is LNHDA and CDR2 is SQIVND (reference sequence). V trimming: 5 bases; J trimming: 3 bases; junction bases outside the gene matches: 19. CDR3 bases: TGTGCCAGTAGTCCTCAGATCTTTTCACTAGCGGGAGGTGTGTACACCGGGGAGCTGTTTTTT. Translated, it gives CASSPQIFSLAGGVYTGELFF.

The gene calls are TRBV29-1 and TRBJ1-2; no definite D call. Germline V gene data show CDR1 as SQVTM and CDR2 as ANQGSEA. The CDR3 totals 11 residues. V shed 7 bases and J shed 2 bases, with 8 bases lying between them. CDR3 nucleotide sequence: TGCAGCGCGATAACGAACTATGGCTACACCTTC. Residues: CSAITNYGYTF.

The chain combines TRBV7-8 with TRBJ2-7, with D perhaps matching TRBD1 (5 bases). Germline V gene lookup returns CDR1 SGHVS and CDR2 FQNEAQ. Trimming took off 7 bases at V and 5 bases at J, with 21 bases between the two ends. This CDR3 is built from 15 residues. The CDR3 nucleotides read TGTGCCAGCACCATTTCCATGCTAAGGGGAAACGAGCAGTACTTC. Its translation is CASTISMLRGNEQYF.

As regards this clonotype: A read error may be the cause here, since a much bigger clone is one base away. The CDR3 region has the DNA TGTGCCAGCAGTGAAGGCCGGATGAACGCTGAAGCTTTCTTT. This sequence encodes CASSEGRMNAEAFF. This chain connects TRBV2 to TRBJ1-1; no clear D gene. The CDR3 totals 14 residues. Germline lookup yields CDR1 SNHLY and CDR2 FYNNEI.

The sample holds many counts of this clonotype. This chain uses TRBV7-2 with TRBJ1-2, with D possibly being TRBD1 (6 bases). The CDR3 loop spans 15 amino acids. Germline CDR1 reads SGHTA; CDR2 reads FQGNSA. The V and J ends lost 5 bases and 6 bases respectively, with 19 bases between them. CDR3 DNA sequence: TGTGCCAGCAGCCCCCTAGGGGGGCAGGCCGATGGCTACACCTTC. It yields the protein CASSPLGGQADGYTF.

This clonotype was seen only a few times. The V gene is TRBV3-1, the J gene TRBJ2-7; D tentatively fits TRBD1 or TRBD2 (5 bases each). CDR3 size: 14 residues. Trimming cost V 4 bases and J 4 bases, with 14 bases left between them. Looked up from germline, CDR1 is LGHDT and CDR2 is YNNKEL (reference sequence). DNA for the CDR3: TGTGCCAGCAGCCCCGGGACGCTACTTTACGAGCAGTACTTC. Encoded protein: CASSPGTLLYEQYF.

At least ten counts were recorded for this clonotype. The chain recombines TRBV28 with TRBJ2-7; 16 nucleotides match TRBD2. Looked up from germline, CDR1 is MDHEN and CDR2 is SYDVKM. The CDR3 runs 19 residues. The J segment lost 4 bases and the V segment lost 5 bases, leaving 14 bases of the junction unmatched. CDR3 protein: CASSVPGLAGGPEGYEQYF. The CDR3 coding sequence is TGTGCCAGCAGTGTTCCGGGACTAGCGGGAGGGCCTGAGGGTTACGAGCAGTACTTC.

This clonotype was seen a few times. The V call is TRBV5-1, the J call TRBJ2-6; D might be TRBD1 or TRBD2, each matching 5 bases. The germline V gene encodes CDR1 SGHRS and CDR2 YFSETQ. The CDR3 has 19 amino acids. The ends were cut back, 1 base at V and 0 bases at J, with 17 bases in the middle. The CDR3: CASSLSSGTRYSGANVLTF. The CDR3 DNA reads TGCGCCAGCAGCTTGTCGTCCGGGACCCGGTACTCTGGGGCCAACGTCCTGACTTTC.